This T cell receptor beta chain was sequenced during a study of blood T cell repertoires in COVID-19. Clones were sequenced by immunoSEQ multiplex PCR, and TCRdb holds only the in-frame ones, with some missing. The sample carries about 320,000 clones, around 90% recorded once. The germline CDR1 and CDR2 sequences are MGHRA and YSYEKL. The CDR3 spans 19 residues. V dropped 0 bases and J dropped 4 bases, with 24 bases sitting between them. The receptor was derived from a woman aged 30 to 39 who had recovered from COVID-19. The chain is built from TRBV4-1 and TRBJ1-2; D call uncertain. Material: PBMCs or T cells enriched from blood (not recorded which). The CDR3 here is CASSQEVARLGMVCYGYTF. CDR3 DNA sequence: TGCGCCAGCAGCCAAGAGGTAGCGAGATTGGGCATGGTTTGCTATGGCTACACCTTC.